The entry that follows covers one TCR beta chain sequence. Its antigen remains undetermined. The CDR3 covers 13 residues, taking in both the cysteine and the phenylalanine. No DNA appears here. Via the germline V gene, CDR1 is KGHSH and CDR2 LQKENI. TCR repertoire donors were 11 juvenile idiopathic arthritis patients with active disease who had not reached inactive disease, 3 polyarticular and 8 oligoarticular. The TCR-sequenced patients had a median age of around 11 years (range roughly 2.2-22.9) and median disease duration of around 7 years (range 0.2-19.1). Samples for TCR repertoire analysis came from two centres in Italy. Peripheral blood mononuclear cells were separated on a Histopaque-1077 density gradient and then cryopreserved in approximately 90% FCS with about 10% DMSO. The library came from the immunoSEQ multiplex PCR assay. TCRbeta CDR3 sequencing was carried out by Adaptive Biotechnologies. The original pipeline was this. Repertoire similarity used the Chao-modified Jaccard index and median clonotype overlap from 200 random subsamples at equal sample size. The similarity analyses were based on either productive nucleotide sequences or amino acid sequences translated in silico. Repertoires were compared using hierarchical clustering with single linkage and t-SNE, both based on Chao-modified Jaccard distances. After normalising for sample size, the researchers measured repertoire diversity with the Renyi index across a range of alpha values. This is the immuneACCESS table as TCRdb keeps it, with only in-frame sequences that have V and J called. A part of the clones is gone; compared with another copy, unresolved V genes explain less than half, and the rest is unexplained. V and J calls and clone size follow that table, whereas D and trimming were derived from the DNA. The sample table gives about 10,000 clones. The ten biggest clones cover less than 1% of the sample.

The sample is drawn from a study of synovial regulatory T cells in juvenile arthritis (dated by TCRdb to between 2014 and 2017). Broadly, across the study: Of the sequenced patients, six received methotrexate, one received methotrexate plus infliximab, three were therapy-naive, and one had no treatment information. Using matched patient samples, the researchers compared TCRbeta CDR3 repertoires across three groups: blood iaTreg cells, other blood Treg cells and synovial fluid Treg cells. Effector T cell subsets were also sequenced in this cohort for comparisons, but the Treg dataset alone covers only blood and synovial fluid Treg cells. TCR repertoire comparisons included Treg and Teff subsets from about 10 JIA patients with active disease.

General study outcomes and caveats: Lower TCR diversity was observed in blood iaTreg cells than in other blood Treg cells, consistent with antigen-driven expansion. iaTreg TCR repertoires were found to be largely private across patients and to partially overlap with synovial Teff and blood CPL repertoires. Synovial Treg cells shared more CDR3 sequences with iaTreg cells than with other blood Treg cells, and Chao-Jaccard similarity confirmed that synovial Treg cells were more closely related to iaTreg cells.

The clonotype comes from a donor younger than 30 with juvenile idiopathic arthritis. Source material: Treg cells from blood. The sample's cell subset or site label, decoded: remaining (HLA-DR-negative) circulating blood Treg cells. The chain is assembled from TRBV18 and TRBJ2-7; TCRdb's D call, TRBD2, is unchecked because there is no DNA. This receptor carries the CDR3 CASSPGGGYEQYF.